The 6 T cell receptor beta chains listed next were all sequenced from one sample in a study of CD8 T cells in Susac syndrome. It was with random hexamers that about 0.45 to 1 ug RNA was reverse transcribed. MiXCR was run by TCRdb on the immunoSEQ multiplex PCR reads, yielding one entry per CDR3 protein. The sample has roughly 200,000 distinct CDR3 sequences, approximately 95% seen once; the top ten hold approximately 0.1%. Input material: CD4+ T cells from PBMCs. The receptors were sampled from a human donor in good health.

In nucleotides, the CDR3 is TGTGCCAGCAAAGAGACAGGGATGAACACTGAAGCTTTCTTT. It yields the protein CASKETGMNTEAFF. The chain has TRBV27 and TRBJ1-1, with 7 bases matching TRBD1. The CDR3 consists of 14 residues. The J segment lost 0 bases and the V segment lost 7 bases, leaving 5 bases of the junction unmatched. Per the germline V gene, CDR1 is MNHEY and CDR2 is SMNVEV (reference sequence).

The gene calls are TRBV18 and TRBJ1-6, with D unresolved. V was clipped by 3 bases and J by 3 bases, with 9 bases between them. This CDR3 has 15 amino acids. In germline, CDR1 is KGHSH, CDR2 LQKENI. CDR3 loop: CASSPGPSYNSPLHF. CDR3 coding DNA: TGTGCCAGCTCACCCGGCCCGAGCTATAATTCACCCCTCCACTTT.

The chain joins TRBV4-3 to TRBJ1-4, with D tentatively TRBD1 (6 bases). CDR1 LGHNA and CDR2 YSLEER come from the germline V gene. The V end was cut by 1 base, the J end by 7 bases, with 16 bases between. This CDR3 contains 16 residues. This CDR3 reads CASSQGQGRIAEKLFF. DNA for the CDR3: TGCGCCAGCAGCCAAGGTCAGGGGAGGATTGCTGAAAAACTGTTTTTT.

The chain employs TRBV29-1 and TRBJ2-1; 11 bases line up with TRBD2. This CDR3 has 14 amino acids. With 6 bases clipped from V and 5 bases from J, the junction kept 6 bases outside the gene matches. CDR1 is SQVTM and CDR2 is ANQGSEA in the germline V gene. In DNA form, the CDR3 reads TGCAGCGTACTGGGACTAGCGGTTAACAATGAGCAGTTCTTC. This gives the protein CSVLGLAVNNEQFF.

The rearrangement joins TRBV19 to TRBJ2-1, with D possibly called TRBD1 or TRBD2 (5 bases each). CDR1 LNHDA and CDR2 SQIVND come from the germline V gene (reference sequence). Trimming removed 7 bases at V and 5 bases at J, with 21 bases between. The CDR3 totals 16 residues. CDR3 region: CASTTLLGVQDNEQFF. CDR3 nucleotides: TGTGCCAGTACCACCCTGCTGGGGGTTCAGGACAATGAGCAGTTCTTC.

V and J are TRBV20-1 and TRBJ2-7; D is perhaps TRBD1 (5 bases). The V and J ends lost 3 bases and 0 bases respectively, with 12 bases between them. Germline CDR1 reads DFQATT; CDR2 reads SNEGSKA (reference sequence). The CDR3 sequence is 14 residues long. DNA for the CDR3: TGCAGTGCTAGGACCCAGGGTAACTCCTACGAGCAGTACTTC. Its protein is CSARTQGNSYEQYF.